This T cell receptor beta chain appears in the sequencing data of a study of type 1 regulatory T cells (dated by TCRdb to about 2021). Some background on the complete study: The study characterized an in vitro protocol that generated a Tr1-enriched, alloantigen-specific CD4 T cell product named T-allo10. Patients with hematological malignancies who were receiving allogeneic hematopoietic stem cell transplantation were the group in which T-allo10 was being clinically evaluated.

TCRdb records Illumina MiSeq as the sequencer. The public reads were reanalyzed by TCRdb: fastp trimming at Q25, MiXCR alignment, in-frame beta chains only. Every entry covers one CDR3 protein and lists the most common genes and DNA from its rows. The sample records 80,000 to 100,000 distinct CDR3 sequences, roughly 31% of which are singletons. The top ten clonotypes cover around 2.2% of the sample. This clonotype was picked up a small number of times. No antigen is known for it. The sample holds no much larger clone one base away, and base qualities are not on file. For this chain, trimming is 4 bases at the V end and 5 bases at the J end, and the number of junction bases without a gene match is 5. CDR1 and CDR2 are drawn from the germline V gene: SGHRS, YFSETQ. The cysteine opens and the phenylalanine closes a CDR3 of 15 amino acids. CDR3 DNA is the only sequence kept; it has 45 bases, read in frame from the first base.

The rearrangement joined TRBV5-1 to TRBJ2-7, and 14 junction bases match TRBD2. The origin of this receptor is a human donor in good health. The sequencing sample was made of CD4+ T cells, either the whole sample or a sorted fraction (not recorded which). The bases read TGCGCCAGCAGCGCGGGACTAGCGGGAGTTGACGAGCAGTACTTC. The resulting protein is CASSAGLAGVDEQYF.